This T cell receptor beta chain was found in a study of blood T cell repertoires in COVID-19. Study overall: COVID-19 samples collected from the United States, Italy and Spain covered acute and convalescent phases. The cDNA or gDNA used as material had been derived from T cells, B-cell-depleted T cells, or PBMCs.

The table came from immunoSEQ multiplex PCR; TCRdb's copy has only in-frame clones and leaves some out. The data show roughly 180,000 clones, over 80% seen once. Recovery meant two consecutive negative NP/OP PCR tests, professional clearance, or resolved symptoms. This CDR3 comprises 15 residues. CDR1 is SNHLY and CDR2 is FYNNEI in the germline V gene. Trimming removed 6 bases at V and 3 bases at J, with 12 bases between. The V call is TRBV2, the J call TRBJ1-6; TRBD1 might be the D (5 bases). This TCR was sampled from a woman in her 50s who had recovered from COVID-19. The sequencing sample was made of PBMCs or T cells enriched from blood (not recorded which). CDR3 bases: TGTGCCAGCAGCCCAACAGGCGGCTATAATTCACCCCTCCACTTT. This translates into CASSPTGGYNSPLHF.